In this sample, the clone carrying this T cell receptor (beta chain) turned up once. The CDR3 consists of 13 residues. V was shortened by 4 bases and J by 0 bases, with 7 bases between the two germline ends. CDR1 and CDR2 (germline): SEHNR, FQNEAQ (reference sequence). These data are taken from a study of blood T cell repertoires in COVID-19. On the study more broadly: Donors in the United States, Italy and Spain gave samples during acute or convalescent COVID-19. From T cells, B-cell-depleted T cells, or PBMCs came the material, which was cDNA or gDNA.

Authors' processing steps: Quantification of nucleated cells was approximated via reference gene primer amplification. The protocol was immunoSEQ multiplex PCR, while the TCRdb copy is restricted to in-frame clones and leaves out a portion. The V and J calls and clone size were taken over from that table, and D and trimming were inferred from the DNA. Of about 82,000 clones detected, about 73% appear once; the ten largest clones hold 35% to 40%. This TCR was recovered from a man in his 60s with COVID-19, enrolled during active disease. This chain connects TRBV7-9 to TRBJ2-7, with D possibly TRBD2 on 6 matching bases. The specimen sequenced was peripheral blood. The CDR3 loop reads CASSSGSSYEQYF. The DNA for the CDR3 is TGTGCCAGCAGCTCCGGGAGCTCCTACGAGCAGTACTTC. The variable domain in full, completed from reference TRBV7-9 and TRBJ2-7, reads DTGVSQNPRHKITKRGQNVTFRCDPISEHNRLYWYRQTLGQGPEFLTYFQNEAQLEKSRLLSDRFSAERPKGSFSTLEIQRTEQGDSAMYLCASSSGSSYEQYFGPGTRLTVT.